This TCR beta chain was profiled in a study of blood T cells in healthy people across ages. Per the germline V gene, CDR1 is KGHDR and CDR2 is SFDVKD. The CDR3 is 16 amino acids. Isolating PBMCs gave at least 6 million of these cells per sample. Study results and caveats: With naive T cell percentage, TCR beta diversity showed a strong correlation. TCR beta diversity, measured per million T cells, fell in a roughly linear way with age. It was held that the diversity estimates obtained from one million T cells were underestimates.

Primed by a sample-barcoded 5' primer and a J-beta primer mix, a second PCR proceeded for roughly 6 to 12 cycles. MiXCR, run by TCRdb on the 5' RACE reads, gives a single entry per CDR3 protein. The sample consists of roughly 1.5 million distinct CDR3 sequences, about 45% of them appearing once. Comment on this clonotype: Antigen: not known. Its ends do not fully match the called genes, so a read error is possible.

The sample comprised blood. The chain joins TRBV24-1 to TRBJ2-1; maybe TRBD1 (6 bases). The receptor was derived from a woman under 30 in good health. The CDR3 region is CAPSDRLEGPYNEQFF. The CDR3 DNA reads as TGTGCCCCCAGTGACAGGTTAGAGGGACCCTACAATGAGCAGTTCTTC.